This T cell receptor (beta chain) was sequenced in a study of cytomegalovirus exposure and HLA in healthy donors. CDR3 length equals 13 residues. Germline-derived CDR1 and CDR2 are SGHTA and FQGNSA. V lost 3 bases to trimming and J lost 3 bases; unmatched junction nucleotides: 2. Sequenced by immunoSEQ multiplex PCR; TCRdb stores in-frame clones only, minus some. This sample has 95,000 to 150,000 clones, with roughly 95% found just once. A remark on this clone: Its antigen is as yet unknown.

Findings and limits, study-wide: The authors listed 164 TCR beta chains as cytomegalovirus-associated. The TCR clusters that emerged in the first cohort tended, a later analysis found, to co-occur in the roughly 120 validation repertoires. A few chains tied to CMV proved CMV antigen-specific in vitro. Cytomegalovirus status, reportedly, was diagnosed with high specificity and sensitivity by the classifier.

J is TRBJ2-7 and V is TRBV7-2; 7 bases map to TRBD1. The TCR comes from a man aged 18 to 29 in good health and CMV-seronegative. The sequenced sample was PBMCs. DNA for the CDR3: TGTGCCAGCAGCTTGCAGGGGGTCTACGAGCAGTACTTC. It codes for CASSLQGVYEQYF.